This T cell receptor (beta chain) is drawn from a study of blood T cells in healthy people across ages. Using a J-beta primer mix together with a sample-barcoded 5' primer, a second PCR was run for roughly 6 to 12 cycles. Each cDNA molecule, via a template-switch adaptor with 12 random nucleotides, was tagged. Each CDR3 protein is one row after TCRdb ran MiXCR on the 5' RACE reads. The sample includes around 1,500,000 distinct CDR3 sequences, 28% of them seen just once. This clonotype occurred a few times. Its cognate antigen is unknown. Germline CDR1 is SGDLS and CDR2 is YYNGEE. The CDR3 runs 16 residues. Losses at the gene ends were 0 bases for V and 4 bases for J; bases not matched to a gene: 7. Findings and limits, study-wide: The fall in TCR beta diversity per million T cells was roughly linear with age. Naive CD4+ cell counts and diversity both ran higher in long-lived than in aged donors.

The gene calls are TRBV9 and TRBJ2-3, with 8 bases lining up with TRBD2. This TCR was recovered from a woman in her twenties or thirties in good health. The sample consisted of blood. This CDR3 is CASSVALGGAADTQYF. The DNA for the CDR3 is TGTGCCAGCAGCGTAGCTCTCGGGGGGGCCGCAGATACGCAGTATTTT.